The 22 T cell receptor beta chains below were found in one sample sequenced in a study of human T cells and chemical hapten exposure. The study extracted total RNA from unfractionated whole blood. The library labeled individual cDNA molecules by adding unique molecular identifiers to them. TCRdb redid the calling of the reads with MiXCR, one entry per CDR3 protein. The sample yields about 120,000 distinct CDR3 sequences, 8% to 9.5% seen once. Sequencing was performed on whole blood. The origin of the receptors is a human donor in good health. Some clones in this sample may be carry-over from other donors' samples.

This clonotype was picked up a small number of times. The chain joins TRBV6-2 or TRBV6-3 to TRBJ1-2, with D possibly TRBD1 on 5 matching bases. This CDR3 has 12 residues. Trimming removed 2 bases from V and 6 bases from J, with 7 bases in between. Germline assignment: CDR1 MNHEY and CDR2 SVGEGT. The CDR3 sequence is CASSYRGDGYTF. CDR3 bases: TGTGCCAGCAGTTACAGGGGCGATGGCTACACCTTC.

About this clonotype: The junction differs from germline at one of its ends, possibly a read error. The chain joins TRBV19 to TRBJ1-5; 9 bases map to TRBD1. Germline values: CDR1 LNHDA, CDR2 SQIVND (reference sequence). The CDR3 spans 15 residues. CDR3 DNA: TGTGGCAGTTGGGGACAGGGCAATTTCAATCAGCCCCAGCATTTT. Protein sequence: CGSWGQGNFNQPQHF.

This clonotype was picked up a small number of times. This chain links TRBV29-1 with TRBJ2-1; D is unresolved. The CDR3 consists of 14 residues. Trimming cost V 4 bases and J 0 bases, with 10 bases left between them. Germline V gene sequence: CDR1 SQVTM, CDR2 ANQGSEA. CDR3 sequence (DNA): TGCAGCGTTGGGCACACTGTCTCCTACAATGAGCAGTTCTTC. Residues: CSVGHTVSYNEQFF.

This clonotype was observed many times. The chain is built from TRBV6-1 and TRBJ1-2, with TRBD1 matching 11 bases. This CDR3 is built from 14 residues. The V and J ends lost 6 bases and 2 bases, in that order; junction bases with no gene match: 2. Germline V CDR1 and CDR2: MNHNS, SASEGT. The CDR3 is CASSRTGGNYGYTF. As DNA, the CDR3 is TGTGCCAGCAGCCGGACAGGGGGCAACTATGGCTACACCTTC.

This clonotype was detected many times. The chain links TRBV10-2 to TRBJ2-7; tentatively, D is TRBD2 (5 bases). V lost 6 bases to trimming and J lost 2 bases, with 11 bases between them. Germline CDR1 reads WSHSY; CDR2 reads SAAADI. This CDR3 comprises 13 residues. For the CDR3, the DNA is TGCGCCAGCAGCCGGGAAACCACCTACGAGCAGTACTTC. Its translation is CASSRETTYEQYF.

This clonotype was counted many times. The CDR3 DNA is TGCAGCGTTGAGGGCAGGGGAAACTATGGCTACACCTTC. Amino acids: CSVEGRGNYGYTF. The chain links TRBV29-1 to TRBJ1-2; perhaps TRBD1 as D (6 bases). Germline V gives CDR1 SQVTM, CDR2 ANQGSEA. CDR3 length: 13 residues. Trimming stripped 3 bases from V and 2 bases from J, with 10 bases between.

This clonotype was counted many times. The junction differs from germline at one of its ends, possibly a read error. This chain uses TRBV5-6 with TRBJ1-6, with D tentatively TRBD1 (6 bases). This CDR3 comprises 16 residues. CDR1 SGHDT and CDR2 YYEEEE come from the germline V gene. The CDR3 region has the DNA TGTGCCAGCAGCTTGTTCAGGGGCTCCTCTAATTCACCCCTCCACTTT. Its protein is CASSLFRGSSNSPLHF.

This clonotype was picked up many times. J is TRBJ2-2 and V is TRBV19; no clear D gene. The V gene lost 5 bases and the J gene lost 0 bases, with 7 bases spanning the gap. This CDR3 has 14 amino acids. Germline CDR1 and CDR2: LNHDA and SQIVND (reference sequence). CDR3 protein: CASSVSANTGELFF. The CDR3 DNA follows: TGTGCCAGTAGTGTCTCAGCGAACACCGGGGAGCTGTTTTTT.

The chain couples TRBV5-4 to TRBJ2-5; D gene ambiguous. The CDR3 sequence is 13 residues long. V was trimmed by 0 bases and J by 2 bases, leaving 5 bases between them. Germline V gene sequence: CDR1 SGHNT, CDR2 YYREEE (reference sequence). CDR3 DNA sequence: TGTGCCAGCAGCTTGGAAAGACAAGAGACCCAGTACTTC. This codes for CASSLERQETQYF.

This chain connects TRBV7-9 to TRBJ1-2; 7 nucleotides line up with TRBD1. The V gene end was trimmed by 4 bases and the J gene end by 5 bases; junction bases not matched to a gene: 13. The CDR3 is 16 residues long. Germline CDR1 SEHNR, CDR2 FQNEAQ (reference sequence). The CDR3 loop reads CASSSGQETLQYGYTF. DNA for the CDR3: TGTGCCAGCAGCTCTGGACAGGAGACCTTGCAGTATGGCTACACCTTC.

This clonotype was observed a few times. CDR3 in amino acids: CASSLEPDSNYGYTF. DNA of the CDR3: TGCGCCAGCAGCTTGGAGCCAGATTCTAACTATGGCTACACCTTC. The chain has TRBV5-1 and TRBJ1-2, with no clear D. Germline V CDR1 and CDR2: SGHRS, YFSETQ. Trimming cost V 0 bases and J 0 bases, with 9 bases left between them. The CDR3 totals 15 residues. Drawing the rest from reference TRBV5-1 and TRBJ1-2, the complete variable domain is KAGVTQTPRYLIKTRGQQVTLSCSPISGHRSVSWYQQTPGQGLQFLFEYFSETQRNKGNFPGRFSGRQFSNSRSEMNVSTLELGDSALYLCASSLEPDSNYGYTFGSGTRLTVV.

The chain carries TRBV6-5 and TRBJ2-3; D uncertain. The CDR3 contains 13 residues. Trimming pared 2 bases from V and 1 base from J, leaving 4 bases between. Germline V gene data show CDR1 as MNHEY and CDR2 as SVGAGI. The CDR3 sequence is CASSYGGTDTQYF. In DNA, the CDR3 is TGTGCCAGCAGTTACGGGGGCACAGATACGCAGTATTTT.

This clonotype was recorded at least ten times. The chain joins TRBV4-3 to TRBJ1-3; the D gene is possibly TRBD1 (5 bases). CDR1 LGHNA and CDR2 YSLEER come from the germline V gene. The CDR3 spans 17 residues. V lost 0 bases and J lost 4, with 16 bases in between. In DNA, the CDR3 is TGCGCCAGCAGCCAAGATCGAGGTGCAGGGTCAGGAAACACCATATATTTT. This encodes CASSQDRGAGSGNTIYF.

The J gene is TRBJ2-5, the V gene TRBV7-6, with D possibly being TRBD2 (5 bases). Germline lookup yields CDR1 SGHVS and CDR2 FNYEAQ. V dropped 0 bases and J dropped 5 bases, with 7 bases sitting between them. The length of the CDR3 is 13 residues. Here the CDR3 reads CASSLAGMETQYF. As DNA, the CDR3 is TGTGCCAGCAGCTTAGCCGGGATGGAGACCCAGTACTTC.

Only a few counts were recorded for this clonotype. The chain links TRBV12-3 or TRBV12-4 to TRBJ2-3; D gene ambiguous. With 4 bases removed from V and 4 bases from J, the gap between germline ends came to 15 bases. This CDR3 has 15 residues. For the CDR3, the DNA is TGTGCCAGCAGTTCCCCCGCTCGAGCAGCAGATACGCAGTATTTT. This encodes CASSSPARAADTQYF.

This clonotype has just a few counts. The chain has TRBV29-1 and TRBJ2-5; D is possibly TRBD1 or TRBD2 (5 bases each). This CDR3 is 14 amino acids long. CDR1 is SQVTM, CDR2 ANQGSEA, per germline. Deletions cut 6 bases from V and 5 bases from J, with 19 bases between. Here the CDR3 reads CSVVLGAEMETQYF. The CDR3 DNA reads TGCAGCGTCGTCCTCGGGGCAGAAATGGAGACCCAGTACTTC.

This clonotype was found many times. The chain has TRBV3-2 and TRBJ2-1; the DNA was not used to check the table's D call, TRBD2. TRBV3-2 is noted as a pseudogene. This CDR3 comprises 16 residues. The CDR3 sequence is CASSQDGPSSYNEQFF. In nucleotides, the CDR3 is TGTGCCAGCAGCCAAGATGGGCCTAGTTCCTACAATGAGCAGTTCTTC.

The CDR3 coding sequence is TGTGCCAGCAGCTTACACAGGGAGCAGTACTTC. It specifies CASSLHREQYF. The chain links TRBV7-9 to TRBJ2-7; perhaps TRBD1 as D (5 bases). Germline V gene sequence: CDR1 SEHNR, CDR2 FQNEAQ (reference sequence). V lost 2 bases to trimming and J lost 7 bases, with 6 bases between them. The CDR3 runs to 11 residues.

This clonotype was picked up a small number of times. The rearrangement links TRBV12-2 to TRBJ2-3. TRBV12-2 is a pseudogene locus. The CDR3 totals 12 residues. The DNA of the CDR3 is TGTGCAAGTCGCTTAGTAGCCGATACGCAGTATTTT. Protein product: CASRLVADTQYF.

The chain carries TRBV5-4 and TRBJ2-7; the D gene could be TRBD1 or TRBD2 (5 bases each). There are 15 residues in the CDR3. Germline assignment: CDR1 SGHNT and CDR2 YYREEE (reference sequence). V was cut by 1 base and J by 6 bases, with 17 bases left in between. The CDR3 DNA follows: TGTGCCAGCAGCTTGAAGAGGGGTTCTCCTCTCGAGCAGTACTTC. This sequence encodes CASSLKRGSPLEQYF.

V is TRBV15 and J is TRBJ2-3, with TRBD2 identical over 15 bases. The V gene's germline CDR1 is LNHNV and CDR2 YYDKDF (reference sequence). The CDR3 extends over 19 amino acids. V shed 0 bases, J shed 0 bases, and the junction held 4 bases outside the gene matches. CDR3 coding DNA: TGTGCCACCAGCAGAGATCTGGGACTAGCGGGGGGAAGCACAGATACGCAGTATTTT. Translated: CATSRDLGLAGGSTDTQYF.

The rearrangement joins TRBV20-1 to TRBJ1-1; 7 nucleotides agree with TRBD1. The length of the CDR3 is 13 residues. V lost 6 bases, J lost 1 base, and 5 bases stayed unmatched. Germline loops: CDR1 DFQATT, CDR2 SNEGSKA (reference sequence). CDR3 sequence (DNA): TGCAGTGCATCAGGGGGTCAGAACACTGAAGCTTTCTTT. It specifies CSASGGQNTEAFF.